The clone carrying this T cell receptor (beta chain) is deemed medium-sized (0.01 to 0.1%). Trimming stripped 10 bases from V and 2 bases from J, with 18 bases between. The CDR3 has 15 residues. Germline V gene sequence: CDR1 MNHEY, CDR2 SVGAGI. TCR beta rearrangements were amplified from peripheral blood genomic DNA. The data belong to a study of T cell repertoires in aging, cancer and after chemotherapy. TRB rearrangements spanning V, D and J were amplified using mixed TRB-A/B primers. TCRdb fed the multiplex PCR reads into MiXCR, producing one record per CDR3 protein. The sample records about 4,000 distinct CDR3 sequences, approximately 23% being singletons.

Specimen: blood. The receptor was isolated from a human donor in good health. The donor label of this sample is uncertain. The V gene is TRBV6-5, the J gene TRBJ1-3; no firm D call. The CDR3: CATRSRGSAGNTIYF. In nucleotides, the CDR3 is TGTGCCACCCGCTCTCGTGGTTCGGCTGGAAACACCATATATTTT.